A selection of T cell receptor beta chains follows, all from one sample in a study of blood T cell repertoires in COVID-19. The method was immunoSEQ multiplex PCR; TCRdb's version includes in-frame clones alone and lacks a portion of them. The data show approximately 80,000 clones, with approximately 80% seen just once and more than 2% held by the top ten. The specimen sequenced was peripheral blood. Source of these receptors: a woman in her seventies with acute or convalescent COVID-19. Each CDR3 is given with its conserved first and last residue.

>TRBJ1-4|TRBV12-5
CASGAGVATNEKLFF
>TRBJ1-6|TRBV7-8
CASSLSYNSPLHF
>TRBJ1-2|TRBV30
CAWSNSAYGYTF
>TRBJ2-7|TRBV5-1
CASSLAVGSSYEQYF
>TRBJ1-4|TRBV18
CASSLTPNEKLFF
>TRBJ1-1|TRBV6-5
CASTWGVGWNTEAFF
>TRBJ2-7|TRBV18
CASSPPGRGSYEQYF
>TRBJ1-5|TRBV10-2
CASSDAGTGVHQPQHF
>TRBJ1-1|TRBV5-1
CASSLASDSLNTEAFF
>TRBJ2-1|TRBV6-6
CASRTGFYNEQFF
>TRBJ2-2|TRBV30
CAWNRLPKNTGELFF
>TRBJ2-1|TRBV5-1
CASSLAGASGGSNEQFF
>TRBJ2-6|TRBV9
CASSTSSGANVLTF
>TRBJ2-7|TRBV10-3
CATTPDRGHEQYF
>TRBJ2-1|TRBV19
CASSTTGTYNEQFF
>TRBJ2-2|TRBV19
CASTSTWGRGNTGELFF
>TRBJ1-6|TRBV29-1
CSVATGGGSPLHF
>TRBJ2-3|TRBV7-8
CASNGQGTDTQYF
>TRBJ2-1|TRBV5-1
CASSLTGDSYNEQFF
>TRBJ1-2|TRBV19
CASSIWGQGGYTF
>TRBJ1-2|TRBV5-5
CASSFTVGGLDYGYTF
>TRBJ1-4|TRBV5-1
CASSLASGGREKLFF
>TRBJ2-7|TRBV5-6
CASSLKGVSYEQYF
>TRBJ1-1|TRBV10-1
CASSESPGWTEAFF
>TRBJ1-2|TRBV5-1
CASSSSQGHLTTF
>TRBJ2-1|TRBV10-1
CASSESGQGVNEQFF
>TRBJ1-3|TRBV6-1
CASSEFKGAAGNTIYF
>TRBJ1-6|TRBV30
CAWNLQLFDSPLHF
>TRBJ2-2|TRBV10-1
CASSERLAGAGGELFF
>TRBJ1-5|TRBV7-9
CASSSSGGEGPQHF
>TRBJ2-7|TRBV24-1
CATSDSRGGAYEQYF
>TRBJ1-1|TRBV28
CASSLTTTNAEAFF
>TRBJ2-6|TRBV11-3
CASSLAPRGINVLTF
>TRBJ1-3|TRBV28
CASSVRSGGGNTIYF
>TRBJ1-5|TRBV3-1/TRBV3-2
CASSQDSQPYQPQHF
>TRBJ2-1|TRBV6-5
CASSYSSQRGGNEQFF
>TRBJ2-5|TRBV7-9
CASSLNGETQYF
>TRBJ1-3|TRBV5-1
CASSRGTGVNTIYF
>TRBJ2-2|TRBV5-4
CASSWVDRGTGELFF
>TRBJ1-5|TRBV30
CAWNKHSNQPQHF
>TRBJ1-1|TRBV24-1
CATSPGPGQGITEAFF
>TRBJ2-1|TRBV5-1
CASSLTALAYNEQFF
>TRBJ1-1|TRBV3-1/TRBV3-2
CASSPATGQGDTEAFF
>TRBJ1-5|TRBV29-1
CSALDQPQHF
>TRBJ1-2|TRBV2
CASRENAGYTF
>TRBJ1-1|TRBV10-3
CATRTDTEAFF
>TRBJ1-4|TRBV6-6
CASSYSPGQNEKLFF
>TRBJ1-1|TRBV9
CASRPLSGEEGTEAFF
>TRBJ1-4|TRBV30
CAWSFGLNEKLFF